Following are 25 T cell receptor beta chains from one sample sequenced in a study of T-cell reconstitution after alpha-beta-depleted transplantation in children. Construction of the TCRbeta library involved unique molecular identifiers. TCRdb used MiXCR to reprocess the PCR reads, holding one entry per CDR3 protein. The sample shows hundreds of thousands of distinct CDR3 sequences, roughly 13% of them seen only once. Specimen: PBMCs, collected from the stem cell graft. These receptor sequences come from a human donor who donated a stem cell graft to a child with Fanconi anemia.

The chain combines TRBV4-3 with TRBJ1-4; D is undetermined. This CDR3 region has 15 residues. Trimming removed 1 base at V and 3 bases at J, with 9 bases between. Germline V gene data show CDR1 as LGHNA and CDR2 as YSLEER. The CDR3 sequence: CASSQGVAPNEKLFF. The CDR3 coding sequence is TGCGCCAGCAGCCAAGGTGTAGCTCCTAATGAAAAACTGTTTTTT.

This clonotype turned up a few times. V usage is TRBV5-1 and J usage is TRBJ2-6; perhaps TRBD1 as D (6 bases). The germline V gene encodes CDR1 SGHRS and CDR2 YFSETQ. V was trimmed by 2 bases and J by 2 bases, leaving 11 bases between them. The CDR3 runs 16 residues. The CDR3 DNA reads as TGCGCCAGCAGCTTAGATACAGGGACTGGGGCCAACGTCCTGACTTTC. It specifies CASSLDTGTGANVLTF. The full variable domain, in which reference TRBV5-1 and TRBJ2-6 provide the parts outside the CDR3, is KAGVTQTPRYLIKTRGQQVTLSCSPISGHRSVSWYQQTPGQGLQFLFEYFSETQRNKGNFPGRFSGRQFSNSRSEMNVSTLELGDSALYLCASSLDTGTGANVLTFGAGSRLTVL.

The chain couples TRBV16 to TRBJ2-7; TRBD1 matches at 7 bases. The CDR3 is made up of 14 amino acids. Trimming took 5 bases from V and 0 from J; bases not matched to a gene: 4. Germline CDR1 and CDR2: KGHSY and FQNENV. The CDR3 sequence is CASSRTGSSYEQYF. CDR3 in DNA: TGTGCCAGCAGCAGGACAGGCAGCTCCTACGAGCAGTACTTC.

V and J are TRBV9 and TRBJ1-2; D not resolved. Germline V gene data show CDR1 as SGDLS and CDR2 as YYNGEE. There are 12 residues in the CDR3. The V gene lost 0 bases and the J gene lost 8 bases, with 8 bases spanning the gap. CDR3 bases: TGTGCCAGCAGCGTAGTCGGGGAGGGCTACACCTTC. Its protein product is CASSVVGEGYTF.

As DNA, the CDR3 is TGTGCCAGCAGCCTGGAAAGGTGGGCTAACTATGGCTACACCTTC. This gives the protein CASSLERWANYGYTF. The chain combines TRBV11-2 with TRBJ1-2; no clear D. The CDR3 is 15 residues long. The germline gives CDR1 SGHAT, CDR2 FQNNGV. The V end lost 5 bases, the J end lost 0 bases, and 13 bases lay between the germline ends.

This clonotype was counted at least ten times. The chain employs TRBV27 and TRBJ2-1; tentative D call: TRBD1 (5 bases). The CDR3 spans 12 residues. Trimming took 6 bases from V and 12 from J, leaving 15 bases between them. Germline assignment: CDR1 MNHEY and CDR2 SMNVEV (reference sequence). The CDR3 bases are TGTGCCAGCAGCCAGGGCGCCGTAGGGCAGTTCTTC. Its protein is CASSQGAVGQFF.

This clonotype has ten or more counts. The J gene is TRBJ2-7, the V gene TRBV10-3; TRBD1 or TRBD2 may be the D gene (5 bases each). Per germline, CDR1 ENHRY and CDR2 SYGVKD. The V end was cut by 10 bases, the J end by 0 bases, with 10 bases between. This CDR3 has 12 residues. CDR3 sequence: CATGRSSYEQYF. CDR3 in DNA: TGTGCCACGGGACGGAGCTCCTACGAGCAGTACTTC.

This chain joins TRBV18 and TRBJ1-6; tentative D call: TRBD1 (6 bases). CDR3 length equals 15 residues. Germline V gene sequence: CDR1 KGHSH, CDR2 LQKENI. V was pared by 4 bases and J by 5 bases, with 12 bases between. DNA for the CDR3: TGTGCCAGCTCACTAAACGGACAGAATAATTCACCCCTCCACTTT. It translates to CASSLNGQNNSPLHF.

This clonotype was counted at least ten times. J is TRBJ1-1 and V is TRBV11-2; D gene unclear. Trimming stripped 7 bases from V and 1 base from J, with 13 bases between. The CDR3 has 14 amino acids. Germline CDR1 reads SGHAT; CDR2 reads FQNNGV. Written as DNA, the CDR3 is TGTGCCAGCAACTATAATCAGCCGAACACTGAAGCTTTCTTT. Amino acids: CASNYNQPNTEAFF.

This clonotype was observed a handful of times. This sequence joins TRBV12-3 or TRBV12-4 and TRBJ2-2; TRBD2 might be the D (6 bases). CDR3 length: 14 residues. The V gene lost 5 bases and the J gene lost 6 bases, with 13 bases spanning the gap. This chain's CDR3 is CASSTGGNAGELFF. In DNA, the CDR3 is TGTGCCAGCAGTACCGGGGGTAACGCCGGGGAGCTGTTTTTT.

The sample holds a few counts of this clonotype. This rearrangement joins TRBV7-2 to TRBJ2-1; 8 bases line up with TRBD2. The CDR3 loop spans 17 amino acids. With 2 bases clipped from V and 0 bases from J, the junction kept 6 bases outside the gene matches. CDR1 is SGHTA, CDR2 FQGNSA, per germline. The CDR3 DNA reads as TGTGCCAGCAGCTTATTCCGGGGGGGCATCTCCTACAATGAGCAGTTCTTC. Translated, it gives CASSLFRGGISYNEQFF.

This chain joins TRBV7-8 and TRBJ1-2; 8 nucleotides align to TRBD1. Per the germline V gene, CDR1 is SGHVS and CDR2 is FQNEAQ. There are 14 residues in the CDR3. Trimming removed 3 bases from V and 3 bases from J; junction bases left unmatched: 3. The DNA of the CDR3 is TGTGCCAGCAGCTTGGCGGACAGGGACTATGGCTACACCTTC. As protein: CASSLADRDYGYTF. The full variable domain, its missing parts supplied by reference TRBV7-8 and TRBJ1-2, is GAGVSQSPRYKVAKRGQDVALRCDPISGHVSLFWYQQALGQGPEFLTYFQNEAQLDKSGLPSDRFFAERPEGSVSTLKIQRTQQEDSAVYLCASSLADRDYGYTFGSGTRLTVV.

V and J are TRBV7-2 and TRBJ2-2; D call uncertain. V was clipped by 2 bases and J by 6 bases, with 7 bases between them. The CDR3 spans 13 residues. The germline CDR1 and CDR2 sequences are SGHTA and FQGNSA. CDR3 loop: CASSLYGSGELFF. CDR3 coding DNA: TGTGCCAGCAGCTTATACGGGTCCGGGGAGCTGTTTTTT.

The CDR3 DNA reads TGTGCCAGCAGCTCCAGTGTAGCGGGGGGATACAATGAGCAGTTCTTC. Translating gives CASSSSVAGGYNEQFF. The chain links TRBV11-3 to TRBJ2-1, with TRBD2 identical over 10 bases. V dropped 4 bases and J dropped 4; count of bases not matched to a gene: 7. Germline V CDR1 and CDR2: SGHNT, YENEEA. This CDR3 spans 16 amino acids.

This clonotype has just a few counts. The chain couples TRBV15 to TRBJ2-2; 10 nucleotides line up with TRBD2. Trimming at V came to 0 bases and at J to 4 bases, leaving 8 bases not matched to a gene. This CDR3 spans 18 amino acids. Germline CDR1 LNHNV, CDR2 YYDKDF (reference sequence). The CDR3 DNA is TGTGCCACCAGCAGAGATTTTTCTAGCGGGGGACCCACCGGGGAGCTGTTTTTT. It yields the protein CATSRDFSSGGPTGELFF.

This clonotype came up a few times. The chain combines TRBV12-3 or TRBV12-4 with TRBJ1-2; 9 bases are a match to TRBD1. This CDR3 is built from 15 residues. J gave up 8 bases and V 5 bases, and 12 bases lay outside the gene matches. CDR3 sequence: CASSPSWTGEGGYTF. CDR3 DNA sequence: TGTGCCAGCAGTCCCTCTTGGACAGGGGAGGGAGGCTACACCTTC.

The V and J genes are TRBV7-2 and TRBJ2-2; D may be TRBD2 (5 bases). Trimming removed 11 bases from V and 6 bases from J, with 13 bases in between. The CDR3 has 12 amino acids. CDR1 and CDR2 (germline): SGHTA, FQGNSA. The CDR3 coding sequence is TGTGCCGAGGCCTGGCGGGCCGGGGAGCTGTTTTTT. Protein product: CAEAWRAGELFF.

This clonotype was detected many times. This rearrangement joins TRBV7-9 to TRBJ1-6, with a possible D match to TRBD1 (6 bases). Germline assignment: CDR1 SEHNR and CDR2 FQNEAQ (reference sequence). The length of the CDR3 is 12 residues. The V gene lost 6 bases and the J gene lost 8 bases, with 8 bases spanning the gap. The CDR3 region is CASSRGDSPLHF. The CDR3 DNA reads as TGTGCCAGCAGTAGGGGGGATTCACCCCTCCACTTT.

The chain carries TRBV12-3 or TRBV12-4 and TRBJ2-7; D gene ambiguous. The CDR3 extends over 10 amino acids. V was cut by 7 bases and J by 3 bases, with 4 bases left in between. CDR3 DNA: TGTGCCAGCACCCTCTACGAGCAGTACTTC. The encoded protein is CASTLYEQYF.

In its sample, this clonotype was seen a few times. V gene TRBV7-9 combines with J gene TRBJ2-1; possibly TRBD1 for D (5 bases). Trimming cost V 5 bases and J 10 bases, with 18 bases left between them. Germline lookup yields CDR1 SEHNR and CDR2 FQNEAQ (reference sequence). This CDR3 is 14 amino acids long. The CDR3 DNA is TGTGCCAGCAGCGGAGTAGCCAACAGGAACGAGCAGTTCTTC. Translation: CASSGVANRNEQFF.

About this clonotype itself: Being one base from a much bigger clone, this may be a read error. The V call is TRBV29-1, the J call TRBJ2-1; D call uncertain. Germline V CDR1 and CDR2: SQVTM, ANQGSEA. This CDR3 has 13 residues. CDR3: CSVTRESINEHFF. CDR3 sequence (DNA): TGCAGCGTTACAAGGGAATCAATCAATGAGCATTTCTTC.

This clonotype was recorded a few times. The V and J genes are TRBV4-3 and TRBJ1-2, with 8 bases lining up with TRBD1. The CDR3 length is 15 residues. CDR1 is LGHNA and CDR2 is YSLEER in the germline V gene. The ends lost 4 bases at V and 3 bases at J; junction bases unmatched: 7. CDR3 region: CASSLKTGADYGYTF. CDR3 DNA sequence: TGCGCCAGCAGCCTCAAGACAGGGGCAGACTATGGCTACACCTTC.

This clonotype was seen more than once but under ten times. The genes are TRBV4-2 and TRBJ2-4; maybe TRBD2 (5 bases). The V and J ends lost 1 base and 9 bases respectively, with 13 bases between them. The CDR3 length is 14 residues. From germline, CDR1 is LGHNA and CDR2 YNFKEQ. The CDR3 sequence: CASSQVGSAGIQYF. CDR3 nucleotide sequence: TGTGCCAGCAGCCAAGTGGGGTCCGCGGGCATTCAGTACTTC.

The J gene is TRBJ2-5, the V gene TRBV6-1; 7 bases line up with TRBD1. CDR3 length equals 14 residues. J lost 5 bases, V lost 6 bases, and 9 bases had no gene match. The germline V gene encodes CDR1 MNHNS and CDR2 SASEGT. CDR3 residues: CASRRQGRRETQYF. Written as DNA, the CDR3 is TGTGCCAGCAGGAGACAGGGACGCCGGGAGACCCAGTACTTC.

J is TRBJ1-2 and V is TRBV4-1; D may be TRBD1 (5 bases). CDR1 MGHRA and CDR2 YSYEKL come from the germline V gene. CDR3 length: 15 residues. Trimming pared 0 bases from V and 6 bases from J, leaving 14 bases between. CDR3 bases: TGCGCCAGCAGCCAAGATATTGGCAGGGTTCATGGCTACACCTTC. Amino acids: CASSQDIGRVHGYTF.